Each of the 24 T cell receptor beta chains below was sequenced from the same sample in a study of blood T cell repertoires in COVID-19. Sequenced by immunoSEQ multiplex PCR; TCRdb stores in-frame clones only, minus some. The sample gives around 50,000 clones, about 84% of which show up once; roughly 15% is in the top ten. What was sequenced was peripheral blood. These receptors were obtained from a human donor in a cohort sampled during active COVID-19.

The chain carries TRBV6-5 and TRBJ2-5; 7 nucleotides line up with TRBD2. From germline, CDR1 is MNHEY and CDR2 SVGAGI. This CDR3 comprises 16 residues. The ends lost 1 base at V and 4 bases at J; junction bases unmatched: 9. CDR3 sequence (DNA): TGTGCCAGCAGTTACTTAGGACTAGGGGTAGGAGAGACCCAGTACTTC. The encoded protein is CASSYLGLGVGETQYF.

The CDR3 sequence is CASSEEAVGGAEAFF. The CDR3, as DNA: TGTGCCAGCAGTGAAGAGGCGGTGGGGGGGGCTGAAGCTTTCTTT. The J gene is TRBJ1-1, the V gene TRBV2; D possibly corresponds to TRBD1 (5 bases). Germline assignment: CDR1 SNHLY and CDR2 FYNNEI. The length of the CDR3 is 15 residues. Trimming cost V 1 base and J 6 bases, with 15 bases left between them.

This chain joins TRBV18 and TRBJ1-3; 9 positions match TRBD1. The J segment lost 4 bases and the V segment lost 3 bases, leaving 13 bases of the junction unmatched. This CDR3 is built from 18 residues. Germline V gives CDR1 KGHSH, CDR2 LQKENI. Here the CDR3 reads CASSPLTGTGILGNTIYF. CDR3 nucleotides: TGTGCCAGCTCACCCCTAACGGGGACAGGGATACTCGGAAACACCATATATTTT.

Turning to this clone: The junction differs from germline at one of its ends, possibly a read error. V and J are TRBV7-7 and TRBJ2-5, with 10 bases matching TRBD2. Germline V gene sequence: CDR1 SSHAT, CDR2 FNYEAQ (reference sequence). CDR3 length: 13 residues. The DNA of the CDR3 is TGTGCTAGCAGCTCCACTAGCGGGGTGACCCAGTACTTC. This gives the protein CASSSTSGVTQYF.

The DNA for the CDR3 is TGTGCCAGCAGCGTGAACCGGGAGAGTGAAGCTTTCTTT. Residues: CASSVNRESEAFF. This chain joins TRBV9 and TRBJ1-1; D unclear. The CDR3 has 13 residues. V was clipped by 2 bases and J by 7 bases, with 12 bases between them. Germline V CDR1 and CDR2: SGDLS, YYNGEE.

The chain carries TRBV25-1 and TRBJ2-3, with D possibly TRBD2 on 6 matching bases. This CDR3 spans 15 amino acids. Trimming took off 2 bases at V and 3 bases at J, with 12 bases between the two ends. The germline V gene has CDR1 MGHDK and CDR2 SYGVNS. CDR3 loop: CASSERLATTDTQYF. The CDR3 region has the DNA TGTGCCAGCAGTGAAAGGCTAGCGACAACAGATACGCAGTATTTT.

The chain combines TRBV19 with TRBJ2-3; D not certain. This CDR3 region has 14 residues. V lost 3 bases, J lost 6 bases, and 13 bases lay in between. CDR1 is LNHDA and CDR2 is SQIVND in the germline V gene (reference sequence). CDR3 protein: CASSIGLGGDTQYF. CDR3 nucleotide sequence: TGTGCCAGTAGTATCGGCCTAGGTGGGGATACGCAGTATTTT.

The chain uses TRBV2 and TRBJ2-2; no clear D. CDR1 is SNHLY, CDR2 FYNNEI, per germline. CDR3 length equals 13 residues. V was shortened by 6 bases and J by 6 bases, with 11 bases between the two germline ends. The CDR3 sequence is CASSALTAGELFF. The CDR3 DNA reads TGTGCCAGCAGCGCGCTAACCGCCGGGGAGCTGTTTTTT.

Concerning this clone: At one end the junction does not follow the germline gene, possibly because of a read error. The chain couples TRBV7-7 to TRBJ2-3; 8 nucleotides align to TRBD2. Germline V gene sequence: CDR1 SSHAT, CDR2 FNYEAQ (reference sequence). The CDR3 is made up of 16 amino acids. The CDR3 region has the DNA TGTGCTAGCAGCTCGGGCGGGGGGTATGGCACAGATACGCAGTATTTT. The encoded protein is CASSSGGGYGTDTQYF.

The J gene is TRBJ1-2, the V gene TRBV19; D not resolved. V lost 10 bases to trimming and J lost 5 bases, with 17 bases between them. There are 13 residues in the CDR3. Germline lookup yields CDR1 LNHDA and CDR2 SQIVND (reference sequence). The CDR3 DNA follows: TGTGCCACCACGGGTCCCTCGGGTTATGGCTACACCTTC. As protein: CATTGPSGYGYTF. Full variable domain (rest looked up from reference TRBV19 and TRBJ1-2): DGGITQSPKYLFRKEGQNVTLSCEQNLNHDAMYWYRQDPGQGLRLIYYSQIVNDFQKGDIAEGYSVSREKKESFPLTVTSAQKNPTAFYLCATTGPSGYGYTFGSGTRLTVV.

V gene TRBV4-2 combines with J gene TRBJ1-1; D ambiguous. Germline CDR1 is LGHNA and CDR2 is YNFKEQ. CDR3 size: 14 residues. V was trimmed by 1 base and J by 3 bases, leaving 9 bases between them. The CDR3, as DNA: TGTGCCAGCAGCCAAGCAGGCCTTGACACTGAAGCTTTCTTT. As protein: CASSQAGLDTEAFF.

The V and J genes are TRBV5-5 and TRBJ1-5, with unresolved D. This CDR3 comprises 15 residues. Trimming took off 4 bases at V and 5 bases at J, with 16 bases between the two ends. Per germline, CDR1 SGHKS and CDR2 YYEKEE (reference sequence). The CDR3 protein is CASSQNSVTDQPQHF. CDR3 coding DNA: TGTGCCAGCAGCCAAAACTCCGTTACCGATCAGCCCCAGCATTTT.

The chain joins TRBV9 to TRBJ2-2; TRBD2 matches 8 bases. Germline trimming cut 0 bases from V and 4 bases from J; bases unmatched to any gene: 5. CDR1 and CDR2 from the germline V gene are SGDLS and YYNGEE. The CDR3 spans 16 residues. For the CDR3, the DNA is TGTGCCAGCAGCGTAGTAGTCGGGACTAGCACCGGGGAGCTGTTTTTT. As protein: CASSVVVGTSTGELFF.

The chain is built from TRBV11-2 and TRBJ2-7, with 10 bases fitting TRBD2. This CDR3 contains 16 residues. V was clipped by 6 bases and J by 1 base; unmatched bases: 9. CDR1 and CDR2 (germline): SGHAT, FQNNGV. Here the CDR3 reads CASRNPGTSVSYEQYF. The CDR3 coding sequence is TGTGCCAGCAGAAACCCCGGGACTAGCGTTTCCTACGAGCAGTACTTC.

Regarding this clone: At one end, the junction sequence differs from germline, possibly due to a read error. This chain connects TRBV29-1 to TRBJ1-2; D might be TRBD1 (6 bases). There are 13 residues in the CDR3. Germline V lookup: CDR1 SQVTM, CDR2 ANQGSEA. The CDR3, as DNA: TGCAGCGAAAAACAGGGCCGGCACGGAGCCATTTACTTC. This encodes CSEKQGRHGAIYF. The variable domain in full, with the rest retrieved from reference TRBV29-1 and TRBJ1-2, is SAVISQKPSRDICQRGTSLTIQCQVDSQVTMMFWYRQQPGQSLTLIATANQGSEATYESGFVIDKFPISRPNLTFSTLTVSNMSPEDSSIYLCSEKQGRHGAIYFGSGTRLTVV.

The genes are TRBV5-1 and TRBJ2-6, with TRBD1 matching over 8 bases. This CDR3 has 20 amino acids. Trimming at V came to 6 bases and at J to 0 bases, leaving 17 bases not matched to a gene. Germline values: CDR1 SGHRS, CDR2 YFSETQ. CDR3 coding DNA: TGCGCCAGCACCAATTTCGCGGGACAGGTTACCACCTCTGGGGCCAACGTCCTGACTTTC. Its translation is CASTNFAGQVTTSGANVLTF.

This clone was seen once. This sequence joins TRBV7-6 and TRBJ2-7, with D possibly matching TRBD2 (7 bases). Germline CDR1 and CDR2: SGHVS and FNYEAQ. Trimming stripped 5 bases from V and 3 bases from J, with 11 bases between. The CDR3 is made up of 13 amino acids. The DNA of the CDR3 is TGTGCCAGCAGCCAGGGGACTAACTACGAGCAGTACTTC. This translates into CASSQGTNYEQYF.

DNA of the CDR3: TGCGCCAGCAGTCAGACCCAGATAAGACAGGGGGATGGCTACACCTTC. Translated: CASSQTQIRQGDGYTF. V gene TRBV4-1 combines with J gene TRBJ1-2; TRBD1 matches 9 bases. Trimming at V came to 6 bases and at J to 6 bases, leaving 14 bases not matched to a gene. From germline, CDR1 is MGHRA and CDR2 YSYEKL. CDR3 size: 16 residues.

The CDR3 here is CASSLGQGAGNTIYF. CDR3 sequence (DNA): TGTGCCAGCAGCTTAGGACAGGGGGCTGGAAACACCATATATTTT. The genes are TRBV7-3 and TRBJ1-3; TRBD1 agrees at 10 bases. J lost 2 bases, V lost 2 bases, and 0 bases had no gene match. Germline CDR1 and CDR2: SGHTA and FQGTGA. This CDR3 comprises 15 residues.

The chain links TRBV19 to TRBJ1-3; 12 positions match TRBD1. The germline gives CDR1 LNHDA, CDR2 SQIVND (reference sequence). The CDR3 loop spans 18 amino acids. Trimming took 5 bases from V and 3 from J; bases not matched to a gene: 11. CDR3 DNA: TGTGCCAGTAGTGCCCCACTCGGGACAGGGGGCTTTGGAAACACCATATATTTT. It translates to CASSAPLGTGGFGNTIYF.

This rearrangement joins TRBV21-1 to TRBJ2-7; TRBD1 reflects the table's D call only, with no check against the DNA. TRBV21-1 is labeled a pseudogene. The length of the CDR3 is 16 residues. The CDR3 spells CASSKKTRGQNYEQYF. In DNA form, the CDR3 reads TGTGCCAGCAGCAAGAAAACGAGGGGACAGAACTACGAGCAGTACTTC.

As concerns this clone: Additional DNA sequences in this sample encode the identical CDR3. The V call is TRBV29-1, the J call TRBJ2-2; tentatively, D is TRBD2 (6 bases). The germline V gene encodes CDR1 SQVTM and CDR2 ANQGSEA. Trimming took 7 bases from V and 5 from J, leaving 14 bases between them. CDR3 size: 13 residues. The CDR3 DNA follows: TGCAGCGCCTTGTGGGGAGGTACCGGGGAGCTGTTTTTT. Its protein is CSALWGGTGELFF.

The V gene is TRBV25-1, the J gene TRBJ2-7; tentative D call: TRBD1 (5 bases). Germline V gene lookup returns CDR1 MGHDK and CDR2 SYGVNS. The CDR3 extends over 13 amino acids. Deletions cut 5 bases from V and 2 bases from J, with 10 bases between. The CDR3 sequence is CASSRPGTYEQYF. The CDR3 nucleotides are TGTGCCAGCAGTCGTCCAGGGACCTACGAGCAGTACTTC.

This clone occurred a few times. V usage is TRBV25-1 and J usage is TRBJ1-3; D uncertain. The germline CDR1 and CDR2 sequences are MGHDK and SYGVNS. CDR3 length: 17 amino acids. V shed 2 bases and J shed 0 bases, with 14 bases lying between them. The CDR3 bases are TGTGCCAGCAGTGAACCCCCGGAGGGAAGCTCTGGAAACACCATATATTTT. Its translation is CASSEPPEGSSGNTIYF.